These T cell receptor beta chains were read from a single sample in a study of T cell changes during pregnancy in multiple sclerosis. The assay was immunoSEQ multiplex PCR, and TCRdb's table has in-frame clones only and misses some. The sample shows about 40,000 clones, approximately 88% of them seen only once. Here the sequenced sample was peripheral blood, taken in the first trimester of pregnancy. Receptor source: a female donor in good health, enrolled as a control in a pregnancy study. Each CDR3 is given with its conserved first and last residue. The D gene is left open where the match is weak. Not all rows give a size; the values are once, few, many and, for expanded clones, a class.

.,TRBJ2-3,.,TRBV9,TGTGCCAGCAGCGTTATACAGGGAGCAGATACGCAGTATTTT,CASSVIQGADTQYF
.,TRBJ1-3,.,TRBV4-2,TGTGCCAGCAGCCAAGGGGACCCAGGGGCTGGAAACACCATATATTTT,CASSQGDPGAGNTIYF
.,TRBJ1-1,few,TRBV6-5,TGTGCCAGCAGGCCCAGGGAAACAGCGAACACTGAAGCTTTCTTT,CASRPRETANTEAFF
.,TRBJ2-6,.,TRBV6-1,TGTGCCAGCAGTGAAGGGGCCTCTGGGGCCAACGTCCTGACTTTC,CASSEGASGANVLTF
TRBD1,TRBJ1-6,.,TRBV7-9,TGTGCCAGCAGCGGACGACAGGGTAGCTCCTATAATTCACCCCTCCACTTT,CASSGRQGSSYNSPLHF
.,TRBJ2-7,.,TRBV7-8,TGTGCCAGCAGCCCTCGTATGGGGGCGGAATACGAGCAGTACTTC,CASSPRMGAEYEQYF
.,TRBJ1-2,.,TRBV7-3,TGTGCCAGCAGCTTACTCGGGGGTAACTATGGCTACACCTTC,CASSLLGGNYGYTF
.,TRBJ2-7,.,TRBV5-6,TGTGCCAGCAGCTTGGCGGTGGGAGTGGTGCGGGAGCAGTACTTC,CASSLAVGVVREQYF
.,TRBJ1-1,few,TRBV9,TGTGCCAGCAGCGGCCGGGGGACCATGAACACTGAAGCTTTCTTT,CASSGRGTMNTEAFF
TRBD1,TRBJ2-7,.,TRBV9,TGTGCCAGCAGCGACCGGGACAGGGGTTACGAGCAGTACTTC,CASSDRDRGYEQYF
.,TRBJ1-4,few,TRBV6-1,TGTGCCATCCTGGGGCGACTGGGTGAAAAACTGTTTTTT,CAILGRLGEKLFF
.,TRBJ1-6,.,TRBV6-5,TGTGCCAGCAGGGGGGGAGAAATTTCACCCCTCCACTTT,CASRGGEISPLHF
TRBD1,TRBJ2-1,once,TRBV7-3,TGTGCCAGCAGCTTAGTGGGGACAGACTCCTACAATGAGCAGTTCTTC,CASSLVGTDSYNEQFF
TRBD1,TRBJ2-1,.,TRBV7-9,TGTGCCAGCAGTCTAACCGGGACAGGGGTTCTTAGCTCCTACAATGAGCAGTTCTTC,CASSLTGTGVLSSYNEQFF
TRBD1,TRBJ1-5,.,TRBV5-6,TGTGCCAGCAGCGCCGGGACAGGGGCGTACCAGCCCCAGCATTTT,CASSAGTGAYQPQHF
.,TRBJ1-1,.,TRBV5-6,TGTGCCAGCAGCCGGGACATTATGGGCACTGAAGCTTTCTTT,CASSRDIMGTEAFF
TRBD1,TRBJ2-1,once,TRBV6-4,TGTGCCAGCAGTGACTCCACAGGGGGCTCGGGGAATGAGCAGTTCTTC,CASSDSTGGSGNEQFF
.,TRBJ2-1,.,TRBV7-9,TGTGCCAGCAGCTTGGGGACAACAAATGAGCAGTTCTTC,CASSLGTTNEQFF
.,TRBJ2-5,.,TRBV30,TGTGCCTGGAGTGTCCTGGGAGATGGGGAGACCCAGTACTTC,CAWSVLGDGETQYF
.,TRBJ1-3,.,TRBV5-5,TGTGCCAGCAGCTTCCCAGGGGCTGGAAACACCATATATTTT,CASSFPGAGNTIYF
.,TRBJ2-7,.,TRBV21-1,TGTGCCCGAGCTACGTCCAGGGAGCAGTACTTC,CARATSREQYF
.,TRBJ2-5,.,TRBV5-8,TGTGCCAGCAGCTACGGAGAGACCCAGTACTTC,CASSYGETQYF
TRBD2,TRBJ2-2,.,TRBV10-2,TGCGCCAGCATTAGCGGGAGAGGGAACACCGGGGAGCTGTTTTTT,CASISGRGNTGELFF
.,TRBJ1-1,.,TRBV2,TGTGCCAGCGCCCGGGGAGAACTGAACACTGAAGCTTTCTTT,CASARGELNTEAFF
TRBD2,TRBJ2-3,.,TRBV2,TGTGCCAGCAGGTATAGCGGGAGTACAGATACGCAGTATTTT,CASRYSGSTDTQYF
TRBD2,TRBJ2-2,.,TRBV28,TGTGCCAGCAGTTTTGGACTAGCGGGAGACAGTGGGAACACCGGGGAGCTGTTTTTT,CASSFGLAGDSGNTGELFF
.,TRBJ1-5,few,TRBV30,TGTGCCTGGAGCACGGACTTTAGCAATCAGCCCCAGCATTTT,CAWSTDFSNQPQHF
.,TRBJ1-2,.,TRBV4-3,TGCGCCAGCAGCCAACCGGGTACTAACTATGGCTACACCTTC,CASSQPGTNYGYTF
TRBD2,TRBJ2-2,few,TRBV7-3,TGTGCCAGCAGCCAGACTAGCGCCGGGGAGCTGTTTTTT,CASSQTSAGELFF
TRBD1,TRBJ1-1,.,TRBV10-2,TGCGCCAGCATAAACTCAGGGGGCACGGCTTTCTTT,CASINSGGTAFF
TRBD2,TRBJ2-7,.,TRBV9,TGTGCCAGCAGCGCGGGGGGAGCAGGCGAGCAGTACTTC,CASSAGGAGEQYF
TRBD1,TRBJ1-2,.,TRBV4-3,TGCGCCAGCAGCCAGTCGATACAGGGGGCGCGGGGCTATGGCTACACCTTC,CASSQSIQGARGYGYTF
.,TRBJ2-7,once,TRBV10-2,TGCGCCAGCAGTGAGATATACGAGGACGAGCAGTACTTC,CASSEIYEDEQYF
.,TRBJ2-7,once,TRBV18,TGTGCCAGCGGAGGAGGATCCGGGGGTTCCTCCTACGAGCAGTACTTC,CASGGGSGGSSYEQYF
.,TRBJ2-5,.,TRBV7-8,TGTGCCAGCAGCTTCCCAGGGGAAGAGACCCAGTACTTC,CASSFPGEETQYF
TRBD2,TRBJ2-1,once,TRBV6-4,TGTGCCAGCAGCCCCAGCGGGGGGGCCGGGAATGAGCAGTTCTTC,CASSPSGGAGNEQFF
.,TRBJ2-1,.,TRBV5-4,TGTGCCAGCAGCCTTGAGTCCGGCTCCTACAATGAGCAGTTCTTC,CASSLESGSYNEQFF
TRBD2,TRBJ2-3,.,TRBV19,TGTGCCAGTAGTCTAGTGCGGGGGGGTACAGATACGCAGTATTTT,CASSLVRGGTDTQYF
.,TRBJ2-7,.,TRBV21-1,TGTGCCAGCAGCCGGGAGGCGGTTAGCTCCTACGAGCAGTACTTC,CASSREAVSSYEQYF
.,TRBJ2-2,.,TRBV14,TGTGCCAGCAGCCCGATGGACCCGGGGGTGGACACCGGGGAGCTGTTTTTT,CASSPMDPGVDTGELFF
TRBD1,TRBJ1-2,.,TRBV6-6,TGTGCCAGCAGTTACTCGGGACAGGGACCTGGTGGCTACACCTTC,CASSYSGQGPGGYTF
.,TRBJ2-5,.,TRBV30,TGTGCCTGCCTCTCTCCCCAAGAGACCCAGTACTTC,CACLSPQETQYF
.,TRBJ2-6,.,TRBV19,TGTGCCACTTCGTTCGGGGTAGTGGGCTCTGGGGCCAACGTCCTGACTTTC,CATSFGVVGSGANVLTF
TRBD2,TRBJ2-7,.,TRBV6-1,TGTGCCAGCAGTGAAGCCGGGGGGGCTTCCTACGAGCAGTACTTC,CASSEAGGASYEQYF
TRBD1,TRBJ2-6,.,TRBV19,TGTGCCAGTAGCACGGGACAGGGTACTGGGGCCAACGTCCTGACTTTC,CASSTGQGTGANVLTF
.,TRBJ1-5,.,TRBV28,TGTGCCAGCAGTAGTCGCAGGGTAAATCAGCCCCAGCATTTT,CASSSRRVNQPQHF
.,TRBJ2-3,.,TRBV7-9,TGTGCCAGCAGCCCGAAGCGAAGATACACAGATACGCAGTATTTT,CASSPKRRYTDTQYF
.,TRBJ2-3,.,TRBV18,TGTGCCAGCTCAAGGGAGGGGGGCACAGATACGCAGTATTTT,CASSREGGTDTQYF
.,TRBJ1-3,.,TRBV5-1,TGCGCCAGCAGCTTGGTGGGACTAGGAAACACCATATATTTT,CASSLVGLGNTIYF
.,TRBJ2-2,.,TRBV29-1,TGCAGCGTTGGTGGAGGGAACGGGGAGCTGTTTTTT,CSVGGGNGELFF
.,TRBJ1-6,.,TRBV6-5,TGTGCCAGCAGCCGGGACATTTCCCTTAATTCACCCCTCCACTTT,CASSRDISLNSPLHF
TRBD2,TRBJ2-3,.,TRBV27,TGTGCCAGCAAGACTAGCGGCTTCACAGATACGCAGTATTTT,CASKTSGFTDTQYF
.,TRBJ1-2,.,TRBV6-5,TGTGCCAGCAGTTACTCGAAGGGTCAGGGAGGCGGCTACACCTTC,CASSYSKGQGGGYTF
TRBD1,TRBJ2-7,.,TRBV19,TGTGCCAGTAGTATAGCGGACAGGCCGAACTACGAGCAGTACTTC,CASSIADRPNYEQYF
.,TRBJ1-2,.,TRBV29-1,TGCAGCGTACTTTACCAGGGGCTCTATGGCTACACCTTC,CSVLYQGLYGYTF
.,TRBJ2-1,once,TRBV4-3,TGCGCCAGCAGCCAATGGCAGGGCACCTACAATGAGCAGTTCTTC,CASSQWQGTYNEQFF
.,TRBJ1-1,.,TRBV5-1,TGCGCCAGCAGCTTGGCCGCAGGGATGAACACTGAAGCTTTCTTT,CASSLAAGMNTEAFF